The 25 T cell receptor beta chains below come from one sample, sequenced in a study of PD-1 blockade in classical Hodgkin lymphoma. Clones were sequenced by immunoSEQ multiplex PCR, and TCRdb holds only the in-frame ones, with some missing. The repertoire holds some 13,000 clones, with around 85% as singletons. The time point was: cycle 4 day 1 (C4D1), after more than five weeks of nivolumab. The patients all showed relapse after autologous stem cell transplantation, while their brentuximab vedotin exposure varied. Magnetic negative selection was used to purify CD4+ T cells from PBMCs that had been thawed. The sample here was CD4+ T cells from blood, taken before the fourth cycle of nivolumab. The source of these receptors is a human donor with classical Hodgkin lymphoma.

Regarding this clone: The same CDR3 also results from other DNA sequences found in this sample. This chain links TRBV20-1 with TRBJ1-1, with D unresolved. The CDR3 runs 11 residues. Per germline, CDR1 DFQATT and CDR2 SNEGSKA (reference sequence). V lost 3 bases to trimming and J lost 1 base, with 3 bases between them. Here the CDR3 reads CSARENTEAFF. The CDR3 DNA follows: TGCAGTGCTAGGGAGAACACTGAAGCTTTCTTT.

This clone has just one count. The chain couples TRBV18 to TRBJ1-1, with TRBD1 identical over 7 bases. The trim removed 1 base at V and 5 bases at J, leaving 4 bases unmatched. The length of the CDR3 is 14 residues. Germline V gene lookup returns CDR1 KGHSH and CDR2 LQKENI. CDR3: CASSPQGAMTEAFF. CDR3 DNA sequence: TGTGCCAGCTCACCACAGGGGGCAATGACTGAAGCTTTCTTT.

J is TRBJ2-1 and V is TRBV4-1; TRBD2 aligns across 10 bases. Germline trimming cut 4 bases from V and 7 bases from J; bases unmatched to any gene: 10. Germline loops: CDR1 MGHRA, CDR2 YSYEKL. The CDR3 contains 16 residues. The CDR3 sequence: CASSRPLAGVGNEQFF. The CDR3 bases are TGCGCCAGCAGCCGTCCCCTAGCGGGGGTGGGGAATGAGCAGTTCTTC.

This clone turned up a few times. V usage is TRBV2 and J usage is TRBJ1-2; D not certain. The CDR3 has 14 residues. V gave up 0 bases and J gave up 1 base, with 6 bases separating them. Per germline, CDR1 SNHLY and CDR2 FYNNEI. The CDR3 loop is CASSEALGNYGYTF. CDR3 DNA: TGTGCCAGCAGTGAAGCGCTTGGTAACTATGGCTACACCTTC.

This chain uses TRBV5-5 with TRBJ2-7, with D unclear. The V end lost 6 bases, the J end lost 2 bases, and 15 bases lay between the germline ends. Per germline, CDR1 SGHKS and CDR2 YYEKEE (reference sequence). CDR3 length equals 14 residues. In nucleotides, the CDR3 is TGTGCCAGCACCCCGGGTCCATATACCTACGAGCAGTACTTC. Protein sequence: CASTPGPYTYEQYF.

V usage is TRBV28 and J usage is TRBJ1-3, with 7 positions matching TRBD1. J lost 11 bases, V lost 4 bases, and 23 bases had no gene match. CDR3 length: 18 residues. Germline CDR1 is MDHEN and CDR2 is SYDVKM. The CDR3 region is CASSSPRQGVRITASIYF. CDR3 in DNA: TGTGCCAGCAGTTCACCCCGCCAGGGGGTGAGGATTACGGCGTCCATATATTTT.

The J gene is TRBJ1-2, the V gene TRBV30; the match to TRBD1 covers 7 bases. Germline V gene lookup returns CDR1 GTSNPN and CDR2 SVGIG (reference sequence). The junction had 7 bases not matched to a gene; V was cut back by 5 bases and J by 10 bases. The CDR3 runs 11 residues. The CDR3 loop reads CAWGIRGDYTF. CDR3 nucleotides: TGTGCCTGGGGAATCAGGGGGGACTACACCTTC.

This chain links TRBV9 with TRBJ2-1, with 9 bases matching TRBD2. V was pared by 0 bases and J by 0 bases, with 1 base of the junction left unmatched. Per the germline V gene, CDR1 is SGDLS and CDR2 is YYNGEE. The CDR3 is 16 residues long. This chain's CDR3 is CASSVDSGSSYNEQFF. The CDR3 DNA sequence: TGTGCCAGCAGCGTAGATAGCGGGAGCTCCTACAATGAGCAGTTCTTC. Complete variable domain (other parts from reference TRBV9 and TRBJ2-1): DSGVTQTPKHLITATGQRVTLRCSPRSGDLSVYWYQQSLDQGLQFLIQYYNGEERAKGNILERFSAQQFPDLHSELNLSSLELGDSALYFCASSVDSGSSYNEQFFGPGTRLTVL.

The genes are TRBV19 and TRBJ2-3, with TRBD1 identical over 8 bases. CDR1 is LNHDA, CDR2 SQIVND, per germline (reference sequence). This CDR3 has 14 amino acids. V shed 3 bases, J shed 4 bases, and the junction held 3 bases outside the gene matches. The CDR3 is CASSIGQGSDTQYF. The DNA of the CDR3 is TGTGCCAGTAGTATCGGACAGGGCTCAGATACGCAGTATTTT.

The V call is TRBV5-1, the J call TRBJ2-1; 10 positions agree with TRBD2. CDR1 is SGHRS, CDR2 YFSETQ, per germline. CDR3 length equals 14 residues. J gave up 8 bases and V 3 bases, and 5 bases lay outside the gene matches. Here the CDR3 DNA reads TGCGCCAGCAGCTCTACTAGCGGGATCGATGAGCAGTTCTTC. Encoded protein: CASSSTSGIDEQFF.

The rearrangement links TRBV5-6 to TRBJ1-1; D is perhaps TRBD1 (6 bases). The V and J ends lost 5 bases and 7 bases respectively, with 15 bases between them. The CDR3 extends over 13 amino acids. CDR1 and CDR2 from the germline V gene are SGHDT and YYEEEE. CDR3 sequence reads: CASSTGHSSEAFF. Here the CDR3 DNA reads TGTGCCAGCAGTACGGGACATTCAAGTGAAGCTTTCTTT.

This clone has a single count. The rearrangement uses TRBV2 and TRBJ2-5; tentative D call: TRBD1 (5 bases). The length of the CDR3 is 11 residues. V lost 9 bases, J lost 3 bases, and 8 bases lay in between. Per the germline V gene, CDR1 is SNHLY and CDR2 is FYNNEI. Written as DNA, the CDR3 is TGTGCCAGTTTCAGGGAAGAGACCCAGTACTTC. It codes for CASFREETQYF.

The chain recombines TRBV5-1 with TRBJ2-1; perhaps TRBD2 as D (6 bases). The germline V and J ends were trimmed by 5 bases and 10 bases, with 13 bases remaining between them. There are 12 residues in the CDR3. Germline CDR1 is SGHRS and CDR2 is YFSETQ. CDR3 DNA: TGCGCCAGCAGGCCGACTAGTGGCGAGCAGTTCTTC. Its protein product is CASRPTSGEQFF.

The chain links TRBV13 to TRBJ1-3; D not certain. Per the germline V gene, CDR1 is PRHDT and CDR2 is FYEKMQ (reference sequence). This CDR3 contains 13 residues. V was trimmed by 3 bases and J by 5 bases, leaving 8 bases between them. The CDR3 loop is CASSFGSRNTIYF. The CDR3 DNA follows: TGTGCCAGCAGCTTCGGGAGCAGAAACACCATATATTTT.

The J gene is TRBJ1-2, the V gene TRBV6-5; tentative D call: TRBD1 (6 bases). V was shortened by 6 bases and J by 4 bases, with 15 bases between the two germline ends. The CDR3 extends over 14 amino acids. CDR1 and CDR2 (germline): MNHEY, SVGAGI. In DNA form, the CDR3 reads TGTGCCAGCAGACCCCAGGGAGGGGGCTATGGCTACACCTTC. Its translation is CASRPQGGGYGYTF.

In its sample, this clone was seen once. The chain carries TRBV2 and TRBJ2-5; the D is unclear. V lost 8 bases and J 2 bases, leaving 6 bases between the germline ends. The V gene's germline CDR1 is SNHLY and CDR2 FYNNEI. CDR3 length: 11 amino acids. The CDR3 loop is CASCFQETQYF. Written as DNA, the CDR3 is TGTGCCAGCTGTTTTCAAGAGACCCAGTACTTC.

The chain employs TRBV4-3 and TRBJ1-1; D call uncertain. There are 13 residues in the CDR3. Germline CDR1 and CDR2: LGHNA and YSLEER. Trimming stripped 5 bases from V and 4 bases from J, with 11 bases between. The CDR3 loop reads CASSVDWGTEAFF. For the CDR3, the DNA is TGCGCCAGCAGCGTCGACTGGGGCACTGAAGCTTTCTTT.

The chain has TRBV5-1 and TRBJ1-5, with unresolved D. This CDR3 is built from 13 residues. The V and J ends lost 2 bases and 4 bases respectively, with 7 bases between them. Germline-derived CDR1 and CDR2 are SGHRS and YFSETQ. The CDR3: CASSFSANQPQHF. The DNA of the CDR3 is TGCGCCAGCAGCTTTTCTGCAAATCAGCCCCAGCATTTT.

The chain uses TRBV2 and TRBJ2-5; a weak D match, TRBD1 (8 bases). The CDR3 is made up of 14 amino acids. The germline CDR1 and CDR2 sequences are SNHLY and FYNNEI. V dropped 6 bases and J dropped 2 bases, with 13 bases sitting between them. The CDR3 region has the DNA TGTGCCAGCAGCGGACAGGGAGGGCAAGAGACCCAGTACTTC. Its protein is CASSGQGGQETQYF.

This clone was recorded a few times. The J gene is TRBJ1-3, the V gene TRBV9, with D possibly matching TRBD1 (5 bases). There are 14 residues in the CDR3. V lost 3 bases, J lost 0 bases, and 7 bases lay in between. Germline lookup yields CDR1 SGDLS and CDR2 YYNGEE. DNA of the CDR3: TGTGCCAGCAGCGGGACAAGCTCTGGAAACACCATATATTTT. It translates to CASSGTSSGNTIYF.

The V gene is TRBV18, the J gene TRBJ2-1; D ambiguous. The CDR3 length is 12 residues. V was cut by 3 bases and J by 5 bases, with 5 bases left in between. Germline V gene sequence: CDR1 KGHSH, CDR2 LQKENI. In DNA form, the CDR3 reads TGTGCCAGCTCACCGTCCGACAATGAGCAGTTCTTC. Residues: CASSPSDNEQFF.

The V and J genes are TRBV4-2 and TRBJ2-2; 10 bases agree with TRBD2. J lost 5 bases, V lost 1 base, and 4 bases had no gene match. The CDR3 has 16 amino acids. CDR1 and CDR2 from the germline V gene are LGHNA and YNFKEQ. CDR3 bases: TGTGCCAGCAGCCAAGCCCCTAGCGGGAGAACCGGGGAGCTGTTTTTT. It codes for CASSQAPSGRTGELFF.

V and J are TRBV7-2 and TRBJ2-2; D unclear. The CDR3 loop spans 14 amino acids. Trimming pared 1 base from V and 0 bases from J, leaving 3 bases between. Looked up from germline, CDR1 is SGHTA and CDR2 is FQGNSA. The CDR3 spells CASSLGANTGELFF. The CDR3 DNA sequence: TGTGCCAGCAGCTTAGGGGCGAACACCGGGGAGCTGTTTTTT.

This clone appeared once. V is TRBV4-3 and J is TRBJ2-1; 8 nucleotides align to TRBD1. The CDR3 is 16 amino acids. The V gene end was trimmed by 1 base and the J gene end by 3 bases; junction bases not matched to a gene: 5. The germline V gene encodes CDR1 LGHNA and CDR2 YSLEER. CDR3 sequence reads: CASSQADRALYNEQFF. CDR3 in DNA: TGCGCCAGCAGCCAAGCGGACAGGGCACTCTACAATGAGCAGTTCTTC.

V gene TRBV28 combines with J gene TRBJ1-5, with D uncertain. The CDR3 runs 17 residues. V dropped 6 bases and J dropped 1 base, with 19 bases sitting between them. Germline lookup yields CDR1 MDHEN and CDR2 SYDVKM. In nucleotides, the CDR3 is TGTGCCAGCAGCCGCGGAAGGCCCTTAAGGAGCAATCAGCCCCAGCATTTT. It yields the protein CASSRGRPLRSNQPQHF.